The clone carrying this T cell receptor (beta chain) was recorded many times. Amplified material comprised TCR beta CDR3 regions derived from RNA transcripts. HTBI-primed RT-PCR formed the first round, and a multiplex PCR formed the second. TCRdb analysed the multiplex PCR reads with MiXCR anew, one entry per CDR3 protein. The sample includes 350,000 to 450,000 distinct CDR3 sequences, approximately 16% seen only once; the top ten take roughly 1.5%. The data originate from a study of Graves' ophthalmopathy and Graves' hyperthyroidism. CDR3 length equals 12 residues. Trimming left V 3 bases short and J 6 bases short, with 9 bases between. Germline CDR1 GTSNPN, CDR2 SVGIG (reference sequence). Where ophthalmopathy was present, donors had moderate-to-severe activity, CAS ≥3, NOSPECS ≥4 and duration under 3 months.

The chain recombines TRBV30 with TRBJ1-5, with D unclear. The sequence came from a young woman with Graves' ophthalmopathy. Sequenced: peripheral blood. CDR3 nucleotide sequence: TGTGCCTGGAGCCCCCCGGCTCAGCCCCAGCATTTT. As protein: CAWSPPAQPQHF.